The T cell receptor (beta chain) described here comes from a study of CD8+ T cells in alopecia areata. Study in general: Twice daily, treated patients received 5 to 10 mg of oral tofacitinib. The investigators scored severity in treated patients by the percentage of affected scalp area. Broader study findings: More clonal than normal scalp was lesional scalp, particularly alopecia totalis/universalis.

cDNA prepared by RNA extraction and subsequent reverse transcription served as the template for sequencing. Measured with immunoSEQ multiplex PCR; TCRdb has only the in-frame clones, and not every one. The sample has some 190,000 clones, 66% seen once; the top ten hold around 1.3%. This sample's treatment: oral pan-JAK inhibitor, 5-10 mg twice daily. Lesional scalp punch biopsies and peripheral blood were collected from alopecia areata patients. Notes on this clone: Its antigen is still unknown.

The ends were cut back, 5 bases at V and 8 bases at J, with 15 bases in the middle. Germline lookup yields CDR1 SQVTM and CDR2 ANQGSEA. CDR3 length: 12 amino acids. The gene calls are TRBV29-1 and TRBJ1-2, with D possibly matching TRBD1 (6 bases). Sequencing used CD4+ T cells sorted from blood, obtained at approximately week 44, from a patient treated with tofacitinib. This TCR was recovered from a human donor with alopecia areata. In nucleotides, the CDR3 is TGCAGCGTTTTACCAGGGGCGGAGGGCTACACCTTC. Amino acids: CSVLPGAEGYTF.